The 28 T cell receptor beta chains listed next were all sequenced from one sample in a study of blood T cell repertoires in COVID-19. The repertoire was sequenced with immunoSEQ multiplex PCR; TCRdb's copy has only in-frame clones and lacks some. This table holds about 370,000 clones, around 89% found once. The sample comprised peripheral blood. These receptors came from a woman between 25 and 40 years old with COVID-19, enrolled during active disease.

CDR3 nucleotide sequence: TGTGCCACCAGCAGAGACAGGGGCGGGTACTATGGCTACACCTTC. It translates to CATSRDRGGYYGYTF. The chain has TRBV15 and TRBJ1-2, with a weak D call TRBD1 (6 bases). V was clipped by 0 bases and J by 3 bases, with 11 bases between them. There are 15 residues in the CDR3. Germline CDR1 and CDR2: LNHNV and YYDKDF (reference sequence).

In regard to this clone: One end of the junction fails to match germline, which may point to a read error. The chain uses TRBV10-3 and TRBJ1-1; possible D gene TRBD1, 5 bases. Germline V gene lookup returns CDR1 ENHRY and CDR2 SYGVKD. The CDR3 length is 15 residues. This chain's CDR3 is CVISESTGTNTEAFF. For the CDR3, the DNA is TGTGTCATCAGTGAGTCCACAGGCACGAACACTGAAGCTTTCTTT.

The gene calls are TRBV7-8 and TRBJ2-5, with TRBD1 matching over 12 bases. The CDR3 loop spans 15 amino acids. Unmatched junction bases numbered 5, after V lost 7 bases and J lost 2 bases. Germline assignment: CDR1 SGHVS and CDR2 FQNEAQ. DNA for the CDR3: TGTGCCAGCACTGGGACAGGGGGCTTTCAAGAGACCCAGTACTTC. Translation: CASTGTGGFQETQYF.

CDR3 DNA sequence: TGTGCCAGCAGGGGCTTCGAGCCGGCTGGGGCCAACGTCCTGACTTTC. The encoded protein is CASRGFEPAGANVLTF. The V gene is TRBV2, the J gene TRBJ2-6; D not resolved. CDR3 length: 16 amino acids. V was cut by 6 bases and J by 2 bases, with 14 bases left in between. Per germline, CDR1 SNHLY and CDR2 FYNNEI.

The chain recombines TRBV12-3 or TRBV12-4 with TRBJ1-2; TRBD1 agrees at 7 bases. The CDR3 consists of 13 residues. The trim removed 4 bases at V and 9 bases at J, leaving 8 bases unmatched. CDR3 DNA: TGTGCCAGCAGTTACGACAGGGTCCCTCGCTACACCTTC. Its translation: CASSYDRVPRYTF.

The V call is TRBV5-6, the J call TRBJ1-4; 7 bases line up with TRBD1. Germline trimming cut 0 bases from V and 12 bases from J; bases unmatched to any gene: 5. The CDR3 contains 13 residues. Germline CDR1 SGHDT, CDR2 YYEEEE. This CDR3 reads CASSLGDSNQLFF. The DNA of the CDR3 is TGTGCCAGCAGCTTGGGGGACAGTAATCAACTGTTTTTT.

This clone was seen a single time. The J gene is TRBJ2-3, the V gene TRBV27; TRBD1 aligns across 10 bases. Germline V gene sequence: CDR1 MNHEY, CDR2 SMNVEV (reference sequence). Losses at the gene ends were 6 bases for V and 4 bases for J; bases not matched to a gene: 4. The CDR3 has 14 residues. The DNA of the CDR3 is TGTGCCAGCAGCACGACAGGGGGCGCAGATACGCAGTATTTT. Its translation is CASSTTGGADTQYF.

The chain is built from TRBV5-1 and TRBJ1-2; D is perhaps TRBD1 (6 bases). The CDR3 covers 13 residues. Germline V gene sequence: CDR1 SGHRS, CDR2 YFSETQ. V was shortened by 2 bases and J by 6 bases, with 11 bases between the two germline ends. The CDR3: CASSLPQGNGYTF. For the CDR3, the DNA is TGCGCCAGCAGCTTACCTCAGGGGAATGGCTACACCTTC.

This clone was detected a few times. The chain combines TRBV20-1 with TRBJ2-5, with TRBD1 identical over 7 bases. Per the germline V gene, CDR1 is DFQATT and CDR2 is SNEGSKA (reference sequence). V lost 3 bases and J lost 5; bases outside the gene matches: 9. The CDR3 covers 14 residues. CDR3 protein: CSASGEGAHETQYF. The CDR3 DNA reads TGCAGTGCTAGTGGTGAGGGGGCCCATGAGACCCAGTACTTC.

The DNA of the CDR3 is TGTGCCAGCAGTTTACAGGTCGGCGAGCAGTACGTC. It is translated as CASSLQVGEQYV. This sequence joins TRBV6-2 or TRBV6-3 and TRBJ2-7; D is perhaps TRBD1 (5 bases). Germline values: CDR1 MNHEY, CDR2 SVGEGT. The CDR3 contains 12 residues. V lost 4 bases, J lost 6 bases, and 10 bases lay in between.

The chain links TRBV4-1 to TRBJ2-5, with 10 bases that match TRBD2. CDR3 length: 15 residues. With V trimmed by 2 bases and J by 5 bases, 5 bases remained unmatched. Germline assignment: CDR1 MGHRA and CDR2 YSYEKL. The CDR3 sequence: CASSQLAGVHETQYF. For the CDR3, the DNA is TGCGCCAGCAGCCAACTAGCGGGAGTTCATGAGACCCAGTACTTC.

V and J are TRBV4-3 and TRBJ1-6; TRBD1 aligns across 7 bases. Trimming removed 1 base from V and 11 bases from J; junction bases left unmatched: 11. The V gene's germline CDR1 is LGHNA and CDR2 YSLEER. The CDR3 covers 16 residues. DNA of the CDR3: TGCGCCAGCAGCCAAGGGTGGGGACAGTCCGCGGCACCCCTCCACTTT. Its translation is CASSQGWGQSAAPLHF.

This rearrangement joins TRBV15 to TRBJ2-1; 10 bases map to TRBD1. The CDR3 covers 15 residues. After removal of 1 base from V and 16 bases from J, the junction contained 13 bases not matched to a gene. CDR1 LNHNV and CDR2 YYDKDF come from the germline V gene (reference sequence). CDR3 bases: TGTGCCACCAGCAGAGTATTTGGATCGGACAGGGGGAAATTCTTC. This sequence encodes CATSRVFGSDRGKFF.

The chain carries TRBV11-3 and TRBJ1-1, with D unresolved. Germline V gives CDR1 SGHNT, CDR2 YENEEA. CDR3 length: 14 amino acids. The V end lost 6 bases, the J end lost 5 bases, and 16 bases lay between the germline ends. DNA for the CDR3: TGTGCCAGCAGTGAACACCCTTCGGGGACTGAAGCTTTCTTT. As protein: CASSEHPSGTEAFF.

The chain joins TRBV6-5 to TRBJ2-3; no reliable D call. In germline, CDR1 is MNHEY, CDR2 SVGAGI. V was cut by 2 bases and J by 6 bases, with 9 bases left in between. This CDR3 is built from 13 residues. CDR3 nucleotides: TGTGCCAGCAGTTACGTGGGCTCGGATACGCAGTATTTT. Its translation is CASSYVGSDTQYF.

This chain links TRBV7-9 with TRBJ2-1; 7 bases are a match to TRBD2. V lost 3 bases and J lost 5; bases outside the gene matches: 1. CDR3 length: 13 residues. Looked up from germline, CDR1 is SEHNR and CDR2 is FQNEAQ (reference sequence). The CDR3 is CASSLSGNNEQFF. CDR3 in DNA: TGTGCCAGCAGCTTGAGCGGGAACAATGAGCAGTTCTTC.

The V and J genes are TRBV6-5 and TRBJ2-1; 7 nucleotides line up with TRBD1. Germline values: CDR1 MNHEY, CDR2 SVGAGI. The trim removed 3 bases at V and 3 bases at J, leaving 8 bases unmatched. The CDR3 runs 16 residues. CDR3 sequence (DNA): TGTGCCAGCAGTTATAGTCCAGGACAGGTCTACAATGAGCAGTTCTTC. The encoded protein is CASSYSPGQVYNEQFF.

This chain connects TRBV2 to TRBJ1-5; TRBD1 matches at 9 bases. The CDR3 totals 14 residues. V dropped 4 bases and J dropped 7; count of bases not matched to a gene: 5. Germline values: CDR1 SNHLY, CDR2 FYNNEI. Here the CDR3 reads CASSGGQGGQPQHF. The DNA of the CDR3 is TGTGCCAGCAGTGGGGGACAGGGAGGGCAGCCCCAGCATTTT.

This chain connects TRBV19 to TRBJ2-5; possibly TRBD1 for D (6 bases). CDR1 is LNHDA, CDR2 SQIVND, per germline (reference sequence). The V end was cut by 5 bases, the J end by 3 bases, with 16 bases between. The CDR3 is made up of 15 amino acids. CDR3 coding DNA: TGTGCCAGTAGTTCTCGGGACACTCGCAAAGAGACCCAGTACTTC. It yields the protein CASSSRDTRKETQYF.

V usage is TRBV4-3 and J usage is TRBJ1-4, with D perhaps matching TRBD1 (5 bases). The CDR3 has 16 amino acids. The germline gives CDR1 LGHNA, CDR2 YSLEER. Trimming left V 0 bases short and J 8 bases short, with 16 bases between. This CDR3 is CASSQEIGTGEEKLFF. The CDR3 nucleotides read TGCGCCAGCAGCCAAGAAATAGGGACGGGAGAGGAAAAACTGTTTTTT.

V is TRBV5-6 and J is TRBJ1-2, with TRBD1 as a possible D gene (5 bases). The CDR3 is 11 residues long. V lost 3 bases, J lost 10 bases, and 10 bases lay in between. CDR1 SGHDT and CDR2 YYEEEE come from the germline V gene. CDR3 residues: CASSWAGYYTF. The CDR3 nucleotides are TGTGCCAGCAGCTGGGCAGGGTACTACACCTTC.

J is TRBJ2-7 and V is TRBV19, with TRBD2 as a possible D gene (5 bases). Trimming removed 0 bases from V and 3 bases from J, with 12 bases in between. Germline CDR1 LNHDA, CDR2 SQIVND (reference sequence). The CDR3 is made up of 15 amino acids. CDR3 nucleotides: TGTGCCAGTAGTATAGATCATGTGGGGAGCTACGAGCAGTACTTC. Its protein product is CASSIDHVGSYEQYF.

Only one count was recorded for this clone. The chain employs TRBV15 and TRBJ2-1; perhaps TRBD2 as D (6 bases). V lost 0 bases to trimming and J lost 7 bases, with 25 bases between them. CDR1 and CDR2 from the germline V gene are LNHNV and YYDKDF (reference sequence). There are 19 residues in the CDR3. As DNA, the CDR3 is TGTGCCACCAGCAGAGATCCGGCTAGCGCCATTGGGACCTCAAATGAGCAGTTCTTC. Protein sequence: CATSRDPASAIGTSNEQFF.

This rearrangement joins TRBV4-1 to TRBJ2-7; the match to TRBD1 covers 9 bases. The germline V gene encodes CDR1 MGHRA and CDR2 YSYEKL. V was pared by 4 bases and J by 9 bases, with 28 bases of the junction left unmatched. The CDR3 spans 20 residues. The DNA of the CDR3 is TGCGCCAGCAGCCGTAGGGCCCGAGACAGGGGGACGGAACGGGATCGCGGGCAGTACTTC. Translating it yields CASSRRARDRGTERDRGQYF.

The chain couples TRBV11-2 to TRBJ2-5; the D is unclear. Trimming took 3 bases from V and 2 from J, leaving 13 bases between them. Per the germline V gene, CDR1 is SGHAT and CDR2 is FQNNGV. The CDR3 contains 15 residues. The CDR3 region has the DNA TGTGCCAGCAGCTTTAGCCGCCCGCCTCAAGAGACCCAGTACTTC. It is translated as CASSFSRPPQETQYF.

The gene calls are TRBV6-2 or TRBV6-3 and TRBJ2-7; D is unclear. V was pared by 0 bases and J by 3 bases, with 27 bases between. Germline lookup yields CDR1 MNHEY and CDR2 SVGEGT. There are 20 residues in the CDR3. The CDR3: CASSYSIRQSGAAPNYEQYF. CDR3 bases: TGTGCCAGCAGTTACTCGATTAGGCAGAGTGGAGCAGCCCCGAACTACGAGCAGTACTTC.

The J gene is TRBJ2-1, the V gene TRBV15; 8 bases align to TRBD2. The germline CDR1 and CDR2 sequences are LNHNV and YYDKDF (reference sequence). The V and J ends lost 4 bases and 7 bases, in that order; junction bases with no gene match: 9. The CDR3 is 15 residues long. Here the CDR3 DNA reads TGTGCCACCAGCATCCGACCGGGACTAGGGAATGAGCAGTTCTTC. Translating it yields CATSIRPGLGNEQFF.

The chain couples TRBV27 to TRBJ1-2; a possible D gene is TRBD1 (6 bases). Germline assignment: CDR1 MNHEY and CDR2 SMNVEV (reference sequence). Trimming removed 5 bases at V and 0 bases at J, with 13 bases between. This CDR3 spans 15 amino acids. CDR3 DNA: TGTGCCAGCAGTGGGGGGGCGAGAACTAACTATGGCTACACCTTC. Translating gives CASSGGARTNYGYTF.